The 29 T cell receptor beta chains below come from one sample, sequenced in a study of glioma-infiltrating T cells after dendritic cell vaccination. Time point given: after dendritic cell vaccination, including at tumor progression/relapse. Only in-frame clones appear in the TCRdb table, and some are missing; sequencing was by immunoSEQ multiplex PCR. The data contain 55,000 to 75,000 clones, approximately 83% of them singletons. The specimen comprised blood, sampled after dendritic cell vaccination. The receptors shown here come from a human donor with glioblastoma.

This rearrangement joins TRBV2 to TRBJ1-6; 11 nucleotides align to TRBD1. Trimming at V came to 6 bases and at J to 9 bases, leaving 10 bases not matched to a gene. Germline assignment: CDR1 SNHLY and CDR2 FYNNEI. The CDR3 is 16 amino acids. The CDR3: CASRRTGGKLSSPLHF. In DNA, the CDR3 is TGTGCCAGCAGGAGGACAGGGGGCAAACTGAGTTCACCCCTCCACTTT.

This clone was seen once. The CDR3 spells CASSRGTARDAQFF. The CDR3 DNA reads TGCGCCAGCAGCCGGGGGACAGCCCGGGATGCGCAGTTCTTC. The chain combines TRBV4-3 with TRBJ2-1; 7 nucleotides match TRBD1. Germline assignment: CDR1 LGHNA and CDR2 YSLEER. The CDR3 is 14 amino acids. With V trimmed by 4 bases and J by 12 bases, 12 bases remained unmatched.

On this clone: At the DNA level, this CDR3 is encoded by other sequences in the same sample as well. The chain links TRBV5-6 to TRBJ2-3, with D possibly TRBD1 on 5 matching bases. The germline V and J ends were trimmed by 4 bases and 2 bases, with 17 bases remaining between them. This CDR3 region has 16 residues. Germline values: CDR1 SGHDT, CDR2 YYEEEE. CDR3 in amino acids: CASSHLSQALTDTQYF. Written as DNA, the CDR3 is TGTGCCAGCAGCCACCTCTCACAGGCCCTCACAGATACGCAGTATTTT.

J is TRBJ2-7 and V is TRBV5-5; D possibly corresponds to TRBD1 (5 bases). The germline V gene has CDR1 SGHKS and CDR2 YYEKEE (reference sequence). V lost 0 bases to trimming and J lost 3 bases, with 16 bases between them. The CDR3 is 16 amino acids. The CDR3 sequence is CASSLDDLGVNYEQYF. The CDR3 DNA follows: TGTGCCAGCAGCTTGGACGACTTAGGGGTAAACTACGAGCAGTACTTC.

The chain is built from TRBV5-4 and TRBJ2-7; TRBD1 aligns across 9 bases. The CDR3 is made up of 15 amino acids. Germline loops: CDR1 SGHNT, CDR2 YYREEE (reference sequence). The V gene end was trimmed by 5 bases and the J gene end by 2 bases; junction bases not matched to a gene: 8. CDR3 in amino acids: CASSQPGQGPYEQYF. For the CDR3, the DNA is TGTGCCAGCAGTCAACCGGGACAGGGCCCCTACGAGCAGTACTTC.

CDR3 loop: CASSLELAGGSYEQYF. CDR3 DNA: TGTGCCAGCAGCCTAGAACTAGCGGGGGGGTCCTACGAGCAGTACTTC. The rearrangement links TRBV7-6 to TRBJ2-7; 13 nucleotides line up with TRBD2. Germline loops: CDR1 SGHVS, CDR2 FNYEAQ. Germline trimming cut 5 bases from V and 1 base from J; bases unmatched to any gene: 5. The CDR3 covers 16 residues. The full variable domain, with the rest looked up from reference TRBV7-6 and TRBJ2-7, is GAGVSQSPRYKVTKRGQDVALRCDPISGHVSLYWYRQALGQGPEFLTYFNYEAQQDKSGLPNDRFSAERPEGSISTLTIQRTEQRDSAMYRCASSLELAGGSYEQYFGPGTRLTVT.

For the CDR3, the DNA is TGTGCCAGCTCAGACGCCGGGACAGACGAAGCTTTCTTT. Its protein is CASSDAGTDEAFF. J is TRBJ1-1 and V is TRBV18; 7 bases are a match to TRBD1. Losses at the gene ends were 5 bases for V and 8 bases for J; bases not matched to a gene: 8. The germline CDR1 and CDR2 sequences are KGHSH and LQKENI. The CDR3 runs 13 residues.

The chain is built from TRBV27 and TRBJ2-7; possible D gene TRBD2, 5 bases. V lost 5 bases to trimming and J lost 3 bases, with 20 bases between them. This CDR3 is 16 amino acids long. CDR1 and CDR2 (germline): MNHEY, SMNVEV (reference sequence). CDR3 bases: TGTGCCAGCAGTCAAACTACCGGGGTGTTCAGCTACGAGCAGTACTTC. It yields the protein CASSQTTGVFSYEQYF.

The chain employs TRBV5-1 and TRBJ1-5; 9 positions agree with TRBD1. With V trimmed by 0 bases and J by 0 bases, 19 bases remained unmatched. This CDR3 comprises 22 residues. Germline assignment: CDR1 SGHRS and CDR2 YFSETQ. The CDR3 loop reads CASSLDDRGGCPRKDSNQPQHF. The CDR3 DNA sequence: TGCGCCAGCAGCTTGGATGACAGGGGGGGTTGTCCACGTAAGGATAGCAATCAGCCCCAGCATTTT.

This chain uses TRBV11-2 with TRBJ1-2, with D perhaps TRBD1 (5 bases). CDR1 and CDR2 from the germline V gene are SGHAT and FQNNGV. This CDR3 has 14 amino acids. V lost 2 bases to trimming and J lost 4 bases, with 11 bases between them. The CDR3 DNA is TGTGCCAGCAGCTTACGGGGGGAGGTCTATGGCTACACCTTC. Amino acids: CASSLRGEVYGYTF.

This clone has just one count. This chain uses TRBV7-8 with TRBJ1-6; no definite D call. Germline V gene data show CDR1 as SGHVS and CDR2 as FQNEAQ. V lost 5 bases and J 5 bases, leaving 7 bases between the germline ends. The CDR3 totals 13 residues. The CDR3: CASSVNNNSPLHF. In nucleotides, the CDR3 is TGTGCCAGCAGCGTAAATAATAATTCACCCCTCCACTTT.

This clone turned up a few times. The chain combines TRBV5-6 with TRBJ1-6; D call uncertain. The germline V gene encodes CDR1 SGHDT and CDR2 YYEEEE. V was pared by 2 bases and J by 3 bases, with 9 bases between. The CDR3 spans 15 residues. The CDR3 spells CASSLTHGYNSPLHF. The CDR3 bases are TGTGCCAGCAGCTTAACGCACGGCTATAATTCACCCCTCCACTTT. Full variable domain (outside the CDR3, taken from reference TRBV5-6 and TRBJ1-6): DAGVTQSPTHLIKTRGQQVTLRCSPKSGHDTVSWYQQALGQGPQFIFQYYEEEERQRGNFPDRFSGHQFPNYSSELNVNALLLGDSALYLCASSLTHGYNSPLHFGNGTRLTVT.

The CDR3 DNA reads TGTGCCAGCAGGGAGGACGGCGCTAACTATGGCTACACCTTC. Protein sequence: CASREDGANYGYTF. V usage is TRBV7-9 and J usage is TRBJ1-2; D not resolved. Germline V CDR1 and CDR2: SEHNR, FQNEAQ (reference sequence). The CDR3 length is 14 residues. V was shortened by 6 bases and J by 0 bases, with 11 bases between the two germline ends.

In this sample, this clone turned up a few times. The DNA of the CDR3 is TGTGCCAGCACTCCCGGGGGGACAGGGAAAGGCCAGCCCCAGCATTTT. Encoded protein: CASTPGGTGKGQPQHF. This chain connects TRBV21-1 to TRBJ1-5; the table assigns TRBD1, which was not confirmed against the DNA. TRBV21-1 is noted as a pseudogene. The CDR3 sequence is 16 residues long.

The chain couples TRBV11-2 to TRBJ1-2; unclear D gene. Germline lookup yields CDR1 SGHAT and CDR2 FQNNGV. This CDR3 contains 13 residues. V lost 2 bases and J 4 bases, leaving 8 bases between the germline ends. CDR3 sequence reads: CASSLIESYGYTF. CDR3 DNA sequence: TGTGCCAGCAGCTTAATCGAGAGCTATGGCTACACCTTC.

The chain is built from TRBV6-5 and TRBJ1-5; 8 nucleotides line up with TRBD1. Per the germline V gene, CDR1 is MNHEY and CDR2 is SVGAGI. The V segment lost 5 bases and the J segment 5 bases; nucleotides outside the gene matches: 2. CDR3 size: 13 residues. In DNA, the CDR3 is TGTGCCAGCAGTGAACAGGGGGATCAGCCCCAGCATTTT. Translating it yields CASSEQGDQPQHF.

The chain employs TRBV14 and TRBJ2-5; 7 bases are shared with TRBD1. The CDR3 loop spans 16 amino acids. J lost 2 bases, V lost 5 bases, and 11 bases had no gene match. Germline V lookup: CDR1 SGHDN, CDR2 FVKESK. CDR3 bases: TGTGCCAGCAGCTTAAACGACAGGGTCTTACAAGAGACCCAGTACTTC. Translation gives CASSLNDRVLQETQYF.

With respect to this clone: One end of the junction is discordant with germline, which a read error may explain. CDR3 nucleotide sequence: TGCAGTGCAAGAGCCCTGGAGACCCAGTACTTC. Protein: CSARALETQYF. The chain carries TRBV20-1 and TRBJ2-5; D not certain. Germline CDR1 and CDR2: DFQATT and SNEGSKA (reference sequence). The CDR3 has 11 residues.

This rearrangement joins TRBV7-9 to TRBJ1-2; TRBD1 agrees at 8 bases. V was pared by 2 bases and J by 3 bases, with 2 bases of the junction left unmatched. Germline values: CDR1 SEHNR, CDR2 FQNEAQ (reference sequence). CDR3 size: 14 residues. The CDR3 region has the DNA TGTGCCAGCAGCTTATCGACAGGGGACTATGGCTACACCTTC. It specifies CASSLSTGDYGYTF. Based on the CDR3 plus reference TRBV7-9 and TRBJ1-2, the full variable domain is DTGVSQNPRHKITKRGQNVTFRCDPISEHNRLYWYRQTLGQGPEFLTYFQNEAQLEKSRLLSDRFSAERPKGSFSTLEIQRTEQGDSAMYLCASSLSTGDYGYTFGSGTRLTVV.

The chain links TRBV4-1 to TRBJ2-1; D uncertain. The germline gives CDR1 MGHRA, CDR2 YSYEKL. The CDR3 is 12 amino acids. The germline V and J ends were trimmed by 5 bases and 7 bases, with 9 bases remaining between them. This CDR3 reads CASSISPNEQFF. In DNA, the CDR3 is TGCGCCAGCAGCATTAGCCCTAATGAGCAGTTCTTC.

The rearrangement uses TRBV27 and TRBJ1-4, with TRBD1 as a possible D gene (5 bases). CDR3 size: 15 residues. Germline CDR1 reads MNHEY; CDR2 reads SMNVEV (reference sequence). Between the trimmed V and J ends, which lost 0 bases and 4 bases, there was a span of 9 bases. The CDR3 DNA is TGTGCCAGCAGTTTATCTCCAGGGAATAATGAAAAACTGTTTTTT. This codes for CASSLSPGNNEKLFF.

The rearrangement uses TRBV9 and TRBJ2-1; D perhaps matches TRBD1 (5 bases). Germline loops: CDR1 SGDLS, CDR2 YYNGEE. The ends were cut back, 4 bases at V and 2 bases at J, with 13 bases in the middle. CDR3 length: 15 amino acids. The CDR3 sequence is CASSIEGDPYNEQFF. The CDR3, as DNA: TGTGCCAGCAGCATAGAAGGGGATCCCTACAATGAGCAGTTCTTC.

The V and J genes are TRBV29-1 and TRBJ2-7; D is perhaps TRBD1 (6 bases). This CDR3 has 14 amino acids. The V end lost 5 bases, the J end lost 0 bases, and 14 bases lay between the germline ends. Germline CDR1 SQVTM, CDR2 ANQGSEA. DNA for the CDR3: TGCAGCGTTTCTGGGGACACCTACTCCTACGAGCAGTACTTC. Residues: CSVSGDTYSYEQYF.

V gene TRBV10-3 combines with J gene TRBJ1-6; 7 bases match TRBD1. There are 19 residues in the CDR3. Germline V gives CDR1 ENHRY, CDR2 SYGVKD. Unmatched junction bases numbered 10, after V lost 2 bases and J lost 0 bases. CDR3 in amino acids: CAISEALYRGPSYNSPLHF. CDR3 DNA: TGTGCCATCAGTGAGGCCCTATACAGGGGTCCCTCCTATAATTCACCCCTCCACTTT.

The chain is built from TRBV7-2 and TRBJ2-3, with D possibly TRBD2 on 7 matching bases. In germline, CDR1 is SGHTA, CDR2 FQGNSA. The length of the CDR3 is 14 residues. V was trimmed by 1 base and J by 4 bases, leaving 9 bases between them. The DNA for the CDR3 is TGTGCCAGCAGCTTAGGGGGGGGGCCAGATACGCAGTATTTT. This translates into CASSLGGGPDTQYF.

This CDR3 is CASSQDQGADTQYF. The CDR3 DNA is TGCGCCAGCAGCCAAGATCAAGGGGCAGATACGCAGTATTTT. The genes are TRBV4-3 and TRBJ2-3, with a possible D match to TRBD1 (5 bases). V was cut by 0 bases and J by 4 bases, with 8 bases left in between. Germline V gene sequence: CDR1 LGHNA, CDR2 YSLEER. CDR3 length equals 14 residues.

The gene calls are TRBV29-1 and TRBJ2-7, with D perhaps TRBD1 (5 bases). Between the trimmed V and J ends, which lost 2 bases and 1 base, there was a span of 12 bases. Germline assignment: CDR1 SQVTM and CDR2 ANQGSEA. The CDR3 runs 14 residues. For the CDR3, the DNA is TGCAGCGTTGAACTACAGGCCTCATCCTACGAGCAGTACTTC. Amino acids: CSVELQASSYEQYF.

The V gene is TRBV19, the J gene TRBJ1-1; D is unclear. Trimming removed 2 bases from V and 2 bases from J, with 9 bases in between. The CDR3 spans 14 residues. Germline assignment: CDR1 LNHDA and CDR2 SQIVND (reference sequence). In DNA, the CDR3 is TGTGCCAGTAGTATAAGGGAGGACAACACTGAAGCTTTCTTT. This sequence encodes CASSIREDNTEAFF.

This chain joins TRBV14 and TRBJ1-2, with TRBD1 matching 7 bases. V shed 1 base, J shed 3 bases, and the junction held 2 bases outside the gene matches. Germline assignment: CDR1 SGHDN and CDR2 FVKESK. The CDR3 totals 14 residues. CDR3 residues: CASSQGGQDYGYTF. The CDR3 nucleotides are TGTGCCAGCAGCCAAGGTGGACAGGACTATGGCTACACCTTC.